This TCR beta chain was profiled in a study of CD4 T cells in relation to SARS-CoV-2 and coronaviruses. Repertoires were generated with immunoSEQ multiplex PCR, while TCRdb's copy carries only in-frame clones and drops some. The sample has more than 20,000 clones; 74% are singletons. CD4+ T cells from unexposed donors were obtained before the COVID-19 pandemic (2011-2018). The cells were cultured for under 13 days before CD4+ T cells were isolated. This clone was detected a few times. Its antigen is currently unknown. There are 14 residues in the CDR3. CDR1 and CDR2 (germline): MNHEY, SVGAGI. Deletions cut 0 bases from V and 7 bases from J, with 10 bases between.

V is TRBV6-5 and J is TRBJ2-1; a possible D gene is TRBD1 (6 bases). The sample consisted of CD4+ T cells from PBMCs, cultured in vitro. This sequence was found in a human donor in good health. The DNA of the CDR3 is TGTGCCAGCAGTTACTCTACAGGGTGGAATGAGCAGTTCTTC. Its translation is CASSYSTGWNEQFF.